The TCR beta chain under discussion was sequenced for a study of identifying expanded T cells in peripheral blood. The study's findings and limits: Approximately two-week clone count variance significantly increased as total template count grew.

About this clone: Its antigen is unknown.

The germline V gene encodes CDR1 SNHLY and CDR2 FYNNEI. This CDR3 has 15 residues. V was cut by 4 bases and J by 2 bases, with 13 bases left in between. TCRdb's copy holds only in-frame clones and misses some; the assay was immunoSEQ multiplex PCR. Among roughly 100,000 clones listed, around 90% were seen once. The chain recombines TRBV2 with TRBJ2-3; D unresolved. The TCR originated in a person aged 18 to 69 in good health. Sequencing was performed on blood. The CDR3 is CASSVFLPDTDTQYF. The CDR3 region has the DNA TGTGCCAGCAGTGTTTTTTTACCGGACACAGATACGCAGTATTTT. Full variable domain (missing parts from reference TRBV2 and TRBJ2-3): EPEVTQTPSHQVTQMGQEVILRCVPISNHLYFYWYRQILGQKVEFLVSFYNNEISEKSEIFDDQFSVERPDGSNFTLKIRSTKLEDSAMYFCASSVFLPDTDTQYFGPGTRLTVL.